A single sample is the source of the 7 T cell receptor beta chains below, sequenced in a study of PD-1 blockade in classical Hodgkin lymphoma (dated by TCRdb to about 2020). Libraries came from the immunoSEQ multiplex PCR assay. Not all clones reach the TCRdb copy of this immuneACCESS table, which keeps in-frame sequences only. Checked studies attribute under half of the gap to unresolved V genes and leave the rest unexplained. Recorded for this sample are thousands of clones; 79% of them occurred a single time. The biggest ten clones account for more than 3% of the sample. According to the study, the label for this sample's time point signals: cycle 4 day 1 (C4D1), after less than 7 weeks of nivolumab. Every trial patient had relapsed following autologous stem cell transplantation, and prior brentuximab vedotin exposure was what differed among cohorts A, B and C. Magnetic negative selection with a Miltenyi CD4+ T cell isolation kit was used to purify CD4+ T cells from thawed PBMCs.

The sequencing used CD4+ T cells from blood, collected before the fourth cycle of nivolumab. These receptors originate from a human donor with classical Hodgkin lymphoma.

The rearrangement uses TRBV5-8 and TRBJ2-5; 14 positions agree with TRBD2. Looked up from germline, CDR1 is SGHTS and CDR2 is YDEGEE. This CDR3 spans 16 amino acids. V was pared by 0 bases and J by 5 bases, with 3 bases of the junction left unmatched. The CDR3 here is CASSLGLAGGPETQYF. In DNA, the CDR3 is TGTGCCAGCAGCTTGGGACTAGCGGGGGGGCCGGAGACCCAGTACTTC.

This chain uses TRBV21-1 with TRBJ2-7; no DNA check was done on the table's D call, TRBD1. TRBV21-1 is tagged as a pseudogene. The CDR3 has 15 residues. Here the CDR3 DNA reads TGTGCCAGCAGCAAACCTCCTGACATGAGCTACGAGCAGTACTTC. Protein: CASSKPPDMSYEQYF.

The chain joins TRBV6-5 to TRBJ2-7; D is possibly TRBD1 (6 bases). Between the trimmed V and J ends, which lost 2 bases and 2 bases, there was a span of 13 bases. Germline V gives CDR1 MNHEY, CDR2 SVGAGI. The CDR3 covers 15 residues. The CDR3 nucleotides read TGTGCCAGCAGTTACCGAAAACAGGGTCCCTACGAGCAGTACTTC. Translating gives CASSYRKQGPYEQYF.

CDR3 protein: CASSSKTKSPSYEQYF. For the CDR3, the DNA is TGTGCCAGCTCATCCAAAACCAAAAGCCCTTCCTACGAGCAGTACTTC. The chain links TRBV18 to TRBJ2-7; D ambiguous. Trimming removed 5 bases from V and 1 base from J, with 18 bases in between. The germline V gene encodes CDR1 KGHSH and CDR2 LQKENI. The CDR3 contains 16 residues.

V is TRBV11-3 and J is TRBJ2-2; 8 bases align to TRBD2. The CDR3 sequence is 20 residues long. J lost 0 bases, V lost 0 bases, and 12 bases had no gene match. Germline loops: CDR1 SGHNT, CDR2 YENEEA. In DNA form, the CDR3 reads TGTGCCAGCAGCTTAGATGGCTGGTGGGCGGGGGGACCGAACACCGGGGAGCTGTTTTTT. Translated, it gives CASSLDGWWAGGPNTGELFF.

The chain uses TRBV4-3 and TRBJ1-2, with D uncertain. The germline V and J ends were trimmed by 4 bases and 8 bases, with 14 bases remaining between them. CDR1 is LGHNA and CDR2 is YSLEER in the germline V gene. CDR3 size: 13 residues. The CDR3 nucleotides are TGCGCCAGCAGCCGAGAACCTCGGGAGGGCTACACCTTC. Amino acid sequence: CASSREPREGYTF.

The V and J genes are TRBV30 and TRBJ1-1; D not certain. Trimming took off 5 bases at V and 0 bases at J, with 10 bases between the two ends. The CDR3 sequence is 13 residues long. Germline CDR1 and CDR2: GTSNPN and SVGIG (reference sequence). The CDR3 region has the DNA TGTGCCTGGGGAAGGTCGATGAACACTGAAGCTTTCTTT. Residues: CAWGRSMNTEAFF.